A single TCR beta chain is shown here with its context. Its cognate antigen is unknown. This entry belongs to a study of glioma-infiltrating T cells. Using RNA template, CDR3s of TCR alpha and beta were amplified with iRepertoire arm-PCR. Tissue mRNA or PBMC total RNA, about 95-450 ng, went into one-step reverse transcription and amplification. A single record per CDR3 protein comes from TCRdb applying MiXCR to the multiplex PCR reads. There are approximately 120,000 distinct CDR3 sequences in the sample; about 23% occur only once, and roughly 15% lies in the top ten. Study results and limitations: Non-neoplastic patients had below-expected tissue-blood divergence, while all gliomas exceeded expectation. CDR3 overlap between tissue and blood was very small.

The source material was glioma tissue, nonneoplastic brain tissue, or PBMCs (not recorded which). This receptor was identified in a human donor with low-grade glioma or glioblastoma, undergoing nonglioma brain surgery, or in good health (not recorded which).

The CDR3 DNA is TGTGCCAGTAGTATAGCTAGCGGACCCTACGAGCAGTACTTC. This gives the protein CASSIASGPYEQYF. This chain uses TRBV19 with TRBJ2-7; 7 nucleotides agree with TRBD2. CDR1 LNHDA and CDR2 SQIVND come from the germline V gene (reference sequence). The CDR3 is 14 residues long. Losses at the gene ends were 1 base for V and 2 bases for J; bases not matched to a gene: 2.